This entry lists 24 T cell receptor beta chains sequenced from one sample in a study of somatic mutations in cytotoxic T cells in rheumatoid arthritis. Assay: immunoSEQ multiplex PCR; the TCRdb copy retains only in-frame clones and omits some. Of about 20,000 clones in the sample, 86% are singletons; the top ten hold around 15%. The sequenced material came from CD8+ T cells sorted from blood. These receptors were collected from a man aged 35 to 55 in good health.

This chain's CDR3 is CASSLAGREGDEQYF. DNA for the CDR3: TGTGCCAGCAGCTTGGCTGGGCGGGAGGGCGACGAGCAGTACTTC. This chain uses TRBV5-4 with TRBJ2-7; 9 bases align to TRBD2. The CDR3 consists of 15 residues. In germline, CDR1 is SGHNT, CDR2 YYREEE (reference sequence). J lost 5 bases, V lost 0 bases, and 6 bases had no gene match.

The chain carries TRBV7-9 and TRBJ2-7; a weak D match, TRBD2 (5 bases). The CDR3 contains 14 residues. Per the germline V gene, CDR1 is SEHNR and CDR2 is FQNEAQ (reference sequence). V shed 4 bases and J shed 4 bases, with 14 bases lying between them. The CDR3 nucleotides are TGTGCCAGCAGCTCTGGACTGCCCCGGTACGAGCAGTACTTC. Protein: CASSSGLPRYEQYF. The complete variable domain, with remaining parts taken from reference TRBV7-9 and TRBJ2-7, reads DTGVSQNPRHKITKRGQNVTFRCDPISEHNRLYWYRQTLGQGPEFLTYFQNEAQLEKSRLLSDRFSAERPKGSFSTLEIQRTEQGDSAMYLCASSSGLPRYEQYFGPGTRLTVT.

V usage is TRBV4-1 and J usage is TRBJ1-2, with 9 bases fitting TRBD1. The CDR3 has 15 residues. The germline V gene encodes CDR1 MGHRA and CDR2 YSYEKL. V lost 1 base to trimming and J lost 8 bases; unmatched junction nucleotides: 8. Here the CDR3 reads CASSQVSDRGGGYTF. In nucleotides, the CDR3 is TGCGCCAGCAGCCAAGTCTCGGACAGGGGAGGGGGCTACACCTTC.

The chain is built from TRBV7-9 and TRBJ1-4; D is perhaps TRBD1 (6 bases). The CDR3 is 15 residues long. Germline CDR1 reads SEHNR; CDR2 reads FQNEAQ (reference sequence). Trimming cost V 7 bases and J 4 bases, with 16 bases left between them. The CDR3 DNA is TGTGCCAGCAAGGCGACAGGCCGTCTTAATGAAAAACTGTTTTTT. Translation: CASKATGRLNEKLFF.

The chain has TRBV10-2 and TRBJ2-1; 7 nucleotides match TRBD2. CDR1 and CDR2 from the germline V gene are WSHSY and SAAADI. Trimming took 4 bases from V and 7 from J; bases not matched to a gene: 4. CDR3 size: 13 residues. The CDR3 DNA sequence: TGCGCCAGCAGTGTCTGGACTAGGAATGAGCAGTTCTTC. The encoded protein is CASSVWTRNEQFF.

V is TRBV28 and J is TRBJ2-3; possibly TRBD2 for D (5 bases). V was trimmed by 2 bases and J by 4 bases, leaving 10 bases between them. CDR1 MDHEN and CDR2 SYDVKM come from the germline V gene. The CDR3 sequence is 14 residues long. CDR3 protein: CASSLVRDPDTQYF. The CDR3 region has the DNA TGTGCCAGCAGTTTAGTGAGGGATCCAGATACGCAGTATTTT.

The chain has TRBV5-1 and TRBJ1-3, with 8 bases matching TRBD1. This CDR3 is built from 15 residues. CDR1 SGHRS and CDR2 YFSETQ come from the germline V gene. The V gene end was trimmed by 3 bases and the J gene end by 4 bases; junction bases not matched to a gene: 6. In DNA form, the CDR3 reads TGCGCCAGCAGCTCCCAGGGGGCGGAAGGAAACACCATATATTTT. Protein: CASSSQGAEGNTIYF. Full variable domain (missing parts from reference TRBV5-1 and TRBJ1-3): KAGVTQTPRYLIKTRGQQVTLSCSPISGHRSVSWYQQTPGQGLQFLFEYFSETQRNKGNFPGRFSGRQFSNSRSEMNVSTLELGDSALYLCASSSQGAEGNTIYFGEGSWLTVV.

The gene calls are TRBV6-5 and TRBJ2-7; D is unresolved. Germline V gene data show CDR1 as MNHEY and CDR2 as SVGAGI. The CDR3 length is 15 residues. Trimming took 5 bases from V and 0 from J, leaving 14 bases between them. The CDR3, as DNA: TGTGCCAGCAGTCCTTCATTCCCTCCCTCCTACGAGCAGTACTTC. Amino acid sequence: CASSPSFPPSYEQYF.

This chain's CDR3 is CASSLRGLIAYEQYF. The CDR3 DNA follows: TGTGCCAGCAGTTTAAGGGGCCTCATTGCCTACGAGCAGTACTTC. The rearrangement uses TRBV27 and TRBJ2-7; tentatively, D is TRBD1 (5 bases). The CDR3 has 15 amino acids. Trimming took off 2 bases at V and 2 bases at J, with 13 bases between the two ends. CDR1 is MNHEY and CDR2 is SMNVEV in the germline V gene (reference sequence).

The J gene is TRBJ1-2, the V gene TRBV25-1; TRBD1 is a possible D gene (5 bases). Germline V gives CDR1 MGHDK, CDR2 SYGVNS. V was pared by 3 bases and J by 7 bases, with 9 bases between. This CDR3 has 12 residues. CDR3 amino acids: CASSEGGGGYTF. DNA of the CDR3: TGTGCCAGCAGTGAGGGCGGGGGTGGCTACACCTTC.

There are a few counts of this clone. The V and J genes are TRBV29-1 and TRBJ1-2; D remains unclear. The germline V gene has CDR1 SQVTM and CDR2 ANQGSEA. Deletions cut 6 bases from V and 4 bases from J, with 12 bases between. The CDR3 loop spans 12 amino acids. The CDR3 reads CSVPPAGYGYTF. The CDR3 nucleotides are TGCAGCGTCCCCCCAGCGGGCTATGGCTACACCTTC.

The rearrangement joins TRBV10-3 to TRBJ2-7, with D possibly being TRBD1 or TRBD2 (6 bases each). V dropped 4 bases and J dropped 3 bases, with 16 bases sitting between them. Germline V gene lookup returns CDR1 ENHRY and CDR2 SYGVKD. This CDR3 spans 15 amino acids. The CDR3, as DNA: TGTGCCATCAGTGGGGGGGAGAGGGGGATCTACGAGCAGTACTTC. It encodes CAISGGERGIYEQYF.

The V and J genes are TRBV4-2 and TRBJ1-5; no definite D call. V lost 3 bases, J lost 3 bases, and 15 bases lay in between. CDR3 size: 16 residues. Germline CDR1 LGHNA, CDR2 YNFKEQ. CDR3 nucleotide sequence: TGTGCCAGCAGCCAGAAAATGGGCCTATCCAATCAGCCCCAGCATTTT. It yields the protein CASSQKMGLSNQPQHF.

The rearrangement joins TRBV4-1 to TRBJ1-4; TRBD1 matches 8 bases. Germline V gene sequence: CDR1 MGHRA, CDR2 YSYEKL. V dropped 4 bases and J dropped 7; count of bases not matched to a gene: 11. The CDR3 has 16 amino acids. For the CDR3, the DNA is TGCGCCAGCAGCCCGCGACCGACAGGGGTTGGTGAAAAACTGTTTTTT. It codes for CASSPRPTGVGEKLFF.

The V call is TRBV21-1, the J call TRBJ1-5; the table calls TRBD1, which could not be checked here. TRBV21-1 constitutes a pseudogene. This CDR3 region has 14 residues. The CDR3, as DNA: TGTGCCAGCAGCAAAGGACAGGGCAACCAGCCCCAGCATTTT. Amino acid sequence: CASSKGQGNQPQHF.

This chain connects TRBV6-4 to TRBJ1-2; TRBD1 agrees at 9 bases. Unmatched junction bases numbered 8, after V lost 2 bases and J lost 7 bases. The length of the CDR3 is 15 residues. CDR1 is MRHNA, CDR2 SNTAGT, per germline. The CDR3 region has the DNA TGTGCCAGCAGTGACCGGACAGGGGAAGCTTCTGGCTACACCTTC. Its translation: CASSDRTGEASGYTF.

The chain has TRBV14 and TRBJ2-7; D is uncertain. V lost 6 bases and J 3 bases, leaving 9 bases between the germline ends. The CDR3 is 12 residues long. Per the germline V gene, CDR1 is SGHDN and CDR2 is FVKESK. The CDR3 DNA is TGTGCCAGCAGTCAGAAATACTACGAGCAGTACTTC. It encodes CASSQKYYEQYF.

The chain has TRBV5-4 and TRBJ2-7; D is possibly TRBD2 (6 bases). V lost 5 bases, J lost 3 bases, and 18 bases lay in between. This CDR3 is 15 amino acids long. The germline CDR1 and CDR2 sequences are SGHNT and YYREEE (reference sequence). The CDR3 nucleotides are TGTGCCAGCAGGATCGAGGGGACTCCTAACTACGAGCAGTACTTC. Translation gives CASRIEGTPNYEQYF.

In this sample, this clone turned up once. The chain joins TRBV4-1 to TRBJ2-2; 12 positions agree with TRBD2. The germline gives CDR1 MGHRA, CDR2 YSYEKL. The CDR3 is 18 residues long. V shed 1 base, J shed 5 bases, and the junction held 8 bases outside the gene matches. The DNA for the CDR3 is TGCGCCAGCAGCCAAGTGCTAGCGGGAGGGCCGTGGACCGGGGAGCTGTTTTTT. This translates into CASSQVLAGGPWTGELFF.

The rearrangement joins TRBV9 to TRBJ1-6; maybe TRBD1 (6 bases). Germline V gives CDR1 SGDLS, CDR2 YYNGEE. Trimming cost V 2 bases and J 9 bases, with 12 bases left between them. CDR3 length: 14 residues. The CDR3 loop is CASSVGRGLSPLHF. CDR3 coding DNA: TGTGCCAGCAGCGTCGGCAGGGGTCTTTCACCCCTCCACTTT.

This chain connects TRBV10-3 to TRBJ2-3; possibly TRBD2 for D (6 bases). Germline loops: CDR1 ENHRY, CDR2 SYGVKD. Trimming removed 0 bases from V and 4 bases from J, with 14 bases in between. This CDR3 spans 16 amino acids. The chain's CDR3 is CAISESPTSSADTQYF. CDR3 DNA sequence: TGTGCCATCAGTGAGTCCCCCACTAGCTCGGCAGATACGCAGTATTTT.

CDR3 sequence (DNA): TGTGCCAGCAGCAAATCCCCAGGGACTGAAGCTTTCTTT. Its translation is CASSKSPGTEAFF. The rearrangement joins TRBV21-1 to TRBJ1-1; the table's D gene call, TRBD1, was not cross checked with the DNA. TRBV21-1 is flagged as a pseudogene. There are 13 residues in the CDR3.

The rearrangement joins TRBV6-5 to TRBJ1-5; no reliable D call. V was cut by 5 bases and J by 5 bases, with 10 bases left in between. There are 13 residues in the CDR3. Germline V lookup: CDR1 MNHEY, CDR2 SVGAGI. The CDR3 protein is CASSTTEDQPQHF. In DNA, the CDR3 is TGTGCCAGCAGTACCACGGAAGATCAGCCCCAGCATTTT.

The chain couples TRBV4-2 to TRBJ2-1; 9 bases map to TRBD2. J was trimmed by 6 bases and V by 1 base; bases with no gene match: 4. Germline V gene lookup returns CDR1 LGHNA and CDR2 YNFKEQ. This CDR3 spans 15 amino acids. The CDR3 loop reads CASSQGRGGINEQFF. CDR3 sequence (DNA): TGTGCCAGCAGCCAAGGGCGGGGGGGGATCAATGAGCAGTTCTTC.